These T cell receptor beta chains were read from a single sample in a study of cytomegalovirus exposure and HLA in healthy donors. Clones were read by immunoSEQ multiplex PCR, and TCRdb kept only the in-frame ones, dropping some. This table holds roughly 200,000 clones, 79% found once. Sequencing input: PBMCs. The receptors were gathered from a woman aged 40 to 50 in good health and CMV-seronegative. The CDR3 runs from the conserved cysteine through the conserved F or W. A D gene is named only where the DNA matches it firmly. Not every row has a clone size; where given, it reads once, few, many or a size class.

size: .
J: TRBJ2-2
V: TRBV7-6
D: TRBD1
DNA: TGTGCCAGCAGCTTAGTTAGGAACAGGGGAACCGGGGAGCTGTTTTTT
CDR3: CASSLVRNRGTGELFF

size: .
J: TRBJ1-1
V: TRBV11-3
D: .
DNA: TGTGCCAGCAGCTCCAAAGCCGCGGGATTGAGCACTGAAGCTTTCTTT
CDR3: CASSSKAAGLSTEAFF

size: many
J: TRBJ2-6
V: TRBV9
D: TRBD1
DNA: TGTGCCAGCAGCGTAGACGCGGACAGGGTTTTCTCTGGGGCCAACGTCCTGACTTTC
CDR3: CASSVDADRVFSGANVLTF

size: once
J: TRBJ1-2
V: TRBV29-1
D: TRBD1
DNA: TGCAGCGTTGAAGGATCCGGGACAGGGGTTAGAGGCTACACCTTC
CDR3: CSVEGSGTGVRGYTF

size: .
J: TRBJ2-7
V: TRBV28
D: .
DNA: TGTGCCAGCAGTTTCGGCGGCAGGGGCTACGAGCAGTACTTC
CDR3: CASSFGGRGYEQYF

size: few
J: TRBJ2-3
V: TRBV5-5
D: TRBD2
DNA: TGTGCCAGCAGCGAAAGACTAGCGGGGGGAATCGATACGCAGTATTTT
CDR3: CASSERLAGGIDTQYF

size: .
J: TRBJ2-3
V: TRBV27
D: TRBD1
DNA: TGTGCCAGCAGTTTAGGACAGGGGGTCCCCACAGATACGCAGTATTTT
CDR3: CASSLGQGVPTDTQYF

size: .
J: TRBJ2-6
V: TRBV27
D: .
DNA: TGTGCCAGCAGTTACAGACAGACTGGGGCCAACGTCCTGACTTTC
CDR3: CASSYRQTGANVLTF

size: .
J: TRBJ2-7
V: TRBV7-6
D: TRBD2
DNA: TGTGCCAGCAGCTTAATGCGGGGGGCCTACGAGCAGTACTTC
CDR3: CASSLMRGAYEQYF

size: .
J: TRBJ2-1
V: TRBV7-9
D: TRBD2
DNA: TGTGCCAGCAGCTTAAACCCCCCGGGGGGTAATGAGCAGTTCTTC
CDR3: CASSLNPPGGNEQFF

size: .
J: TRBJ2-3
V: TRBV4-3
D: TRBD2
DNA: TGCGCCAGCAGCCAAGCCCCCCCCGGGGCGGGAGGTGCAGATACGCAGTATTTT
CDR3: CASSQAPPGAGGADTQYF

size: .
J: TRBJ2-7
V: TRBV14
D: TRBD2
DNA: TGTGCCAGCAGTCGGGGACTAGCGGGAGAACAGTACGAGCAGTACTTC
CDR3: CASSRGLAGEQYEQYF

size: .
J: TRBJ2-1
V: TRBV30
D: .
DNA: TGTGCCTGGAGTAGGCCAGGGGTTAGATACAATGAGCAGTTCTTC
CDR3: CAWSRPGVRYNEQFF

size: once
J: TRBJ2-7
V: TRBV13
D: TRBD1
DNA: TGTGCCAGCAGCTCCCGGGACAGTTCCTACGAGCAGTACTTC
CDR3: CASSSRDSSYEQYF

size: .
J: TRBJ2-7
V: TRBV5-1
D: TRBD2
DNA: TGCGCCAGCAGCTTAGGGACTAGCGGGTTTACCTACGAGCAGTACTTC
CDR3: CASSLGTSGFTYEQYF

size: .
J: TRBJ1-5
V: TRBV27
D: .
DNA: TGTGCCAGCAGTTCGCGGCAGGGGAATCAGCCCCAGCATTTT
CDR3: CASSSRQGNQPQHF

size: .
J: TRBJ1-4
V: TRBV5-4
D: TRBD1
DNA: TGTGCCAGCAGCTTGGGGCCACCGGGACAGGGGTCGCGAAAACTGTTTTTT
CDR3: CASSLGPPGQGSRKLFF

size: .
J: TRBJ1-1
V: TRBV7-9
D: TRBD1
DNA: TGTGCCAGCACCCGGCAGGCAGGGGGTACTGAAGCTTTCTTT
CDR3: CASTRQAGGTEAFF

size: .
J: TRBJ1-2
V: TRBV30
D: .
DNA: TGTGCCTGGAGTGTGGAGGGGATCTTCTCCAATTATGGCTACACCTTC
CDR3: CAWSVEGIFSNYGYTF

size: .
J: TRBJ2-7
V: TRBV7-2
D: TRBD1
DNA: TGTGCCAGCAGCTCGACAGGGGGCACCTACGAGCAGTACTTC
CDR3: CASSSTGGTYEQYF

size: .
J: TRBJ1-5
V: TRBV10-3
D: TRBD1
DNA: TGTGCCATCAGTCGGGACAGGGGGATTAATCAGCCCCAGCATTTT
CDR3: CAISRDRGINQPQHF

size: few
J: TRBJ2-1
V: TRBV6-6
D: TRBD1
DNA: TGTGCCAGCAGTCCGGGACAGTGGAATGAGCAGTTCTTC
CDR3: CASSPGQWNEQFF

size: .
J: TRBJ2-5
V: TRBV5-1
D: .
DNA: TGCGCCAGCAGCTTGGTCGGCGGTGGGGAGACCCAGTACTTC
CDR3: CASSLVGGGETQYF

size: few
J: TRBJ1-1
V: TRBV13
D: .
DNA: TGTGCCAGCAGCTCAACTCGGGGTGAAGCTTTCTTT
CDR3: CASSSTRGEAFF

size: .
J: TRBJ2-7
V: TRBV13
D: TRBD1
DNA: TGTGCCAGCAGCTTCCAAGGGGGCCCCTCGGACGAGCAGTACTTC
CDR3: CASSFQGGPSDEQYF

size: .
J: TRBJ2-7
V: TRBV5-1
D: TRBD2
DNA: TGCGCCAGCAGCTTGGGACAGGGGGCTAGCGGGAGGGCCTACGAGCAGTACTTC
CDR3: CASSLGQGASGRAYEQYF